This T cell receptor beta chain was identified during a study of cytomegalovirus exposure and HLA in healthy donors. Whole-study context: Prior work identified some 120 million unique TCR beta sequences in about 179 million T cells.

Per the germline V gene, CDR1 is SGHDT and CDR2 is YYEEEE. Trimming took 3 bases from V and 7 from J; bases not matched to a gene: 4. The CDR3 sequence is 14 residues long. Primers included in the PCR were 60 Vbeta and 13 Jbeta primers. Original methodology: Tens of millions of unique TCR beta chains, roughly 11 million of them shared, were counted by a later analysis. Measured with immunoSEQ multiplex PCR; TCRdb has only the in-frame clones, and not every one. That table is the source of V, J and clone size, and D and trimming were worked out from the DNA. The table has some 100,000 clones, around 80% seen once. Of note for this clone: No antigen is known for it.

The study, taken as a whole, reports: Altogether, 150 to 200 TCR beta chains were recorded as cytomegalovirus-associated. CMV serostatus alone was available as immune exposure information.

The genes are TRBV5-6 and TRBJ1-6, with 7 nucleotides matching TRBD1. The source material was PBMCs. The receptor was derived from a male donor in good health and CMV-seropositive. DNA of the CDR3: TGTGCCAGCAGCTCGACAGGGAGCAATTCACCCCTCCACTTT. Translation gives CASSSTGSNSPLHF.